The 14 T cell receptor beta chains presented below share a single source sample, sequenced in a study of beta chain features in type 1 diabetes. The investigators reverse transcribed all of the isolated RNA, so they sequenced expressed TCRB transcripts. Produced via immunoSEQ multiplex PCR; TCRdb's table is partial and in-frame only. This table holds under 90,000 clones, under 35% found once. Specimen: stem cell memory CD4+ T cells from blood. These receptors came from a woman between 18 and 29 years old in good health.

Only a few counts were recorded for this clone. The chain carries TRBV6-6 and TRBJ2-5, with TRBD1 matching 7 bases. Germline values: CDR1 MNHNY, CDR2 SVGAGI (reference sequence). This CDR3 region has 14 residues. Trimming took 2 bases from V and 5 from J; bases not matched to a gene: 5. The CDR3 spells CASSYREQGETQYF. Written as DNA, the CDR3 is TGTGCCAGCAGTTACCGGGAACAGGGGGAGACCCAGTACTTC.

The chain is built from TRBV7-2 and TRBJ2-7, with 7 bases fitting TRBD2. The ends lost 3 bases at V and 3 bases at J; junction bases unmatched: 8. Germline CDR1 and CDR2: SGHTA and FQGNSA. The CDR3 sequence is 15 residues long. CDR3 nucleotides: TGTGCCAGCAGCTTGGGACCATCGGGGGGCTACGAGCAGTACTTC. It is translated as CASSLGPSGGYEQYF.

V and J are TRBV19 and TRBJ2-5; TRBD1 aligns across 8 bases. Trimming at V came to 7 bases and at J to 1 base, leaving 8 bases not matched to a gene. The CDR3 extends over 15 amino acids. CDR1 and CDR2 from the germline V gene are LNHDA and SQIVND (reference sequence). CDR3 coding DNA: TGTGCCAGTACCGTGACGCAGGGGGCCCAAGAGACCCAGTACTTC. Translating it yields CASTVTQGAQETQYF.

This chain uses TRBV10-3 with TRBJ1-4; 8 bases agree with TRBD1. The CDR3 has 17 amino acids. V gave up 3 bases and J gave up 4 bases; unmatched junction bases: 10. Germline lookup yields CDR1 ENHRY and CDR2 SYGVKD. For the CDR3, the DNA is TGTGCCATCAGTGACCCCGACCGGACAGGGAGTAATGAAAAACTGTTTTTT. The encoded protein is CAISDPDRTGSNEKLFF.

V gene TRBV19 combines with J gene TRBJ2-1; TRBD1 matches 10 bases. Germline V gives CDR1 LNHDA, CDR2 SQIVND (reference sequence). Trimming at V came to 3 bases and at J to 5 bases, leaving 7 bases not matched to a gene. The CDR3 contains 16 residues. CDR3 region: CASSIFGTGVNNEQFF. The CDR3 coding sequence is TGTGCCAGTAGTATTTTTGGGACAGGGGTGAACAATGAGCAGTTCTTC.

This clone has a count of ten or more. The J gene is TRBJ2-7, the V gene TRBV29-1; tentative D call: TRBD2 (6 bases). Trimming cost V 6 bases and J 2 bases, with 14 bases left between them. The CDR3 consists of 13 residues. CDR1 and CDR2 from the germline V gene are SQVTM and ANQGSEA. DNA of the CDR3: TGCAGCGTCTCTAGCGCGTCTACCTACGAGCAGTACTTC. Translating it yields CSVSSASTYEQYF.

This clone appeared a few times. The V call is TRBV28, the J call TRBJ2-7, with unresolved D. Trimming left V 3 bases short and J 5 bases short, with 8 bases between. CDR1 is MDHEN and CDR2 is SYDVKM in the germline V gene. This CDR3 spans 12 amino acids. The CDR3: CASSFSVHEQYF. The CDR3 nucleotides read TGTGCCAGCAGTTTCTCGGTCCACGAGCAGTACTTC.

This clone appeared a few times. The chain employs TRBV7-2 and TRBJ2-5; possible D gene TRBD2, 5 bases. Trimming pared 4 bases from V and 4 bases from J, leaving 10 bases between. The CDR3 totals 13 residues. The germline V gene has CDR1 SGHTA and CDR2 FQGNSA. CDR3 sequence reads: CASSSRTGETQYF. CDR3 DNA: TGTGCCAGCAGCTCTAGGACTGGAGAGACCCAGTACTTC. Using reference TRBV7-2 and TRBJ2-5 for the parts outside the CDR3, the full variable domain is GAGVSQSPSNKVTEKGKDVELRCDPISGHTALYWYRQSLGQGLEFLIYFQGNSAPDKSGLPSDRFSAERTGGSVSTLTIQRTQQEDSAVYLCASSSRTGETQYFGPGTRLLVL.

This clone was detected a few times. The rearrangement uses TRBV7-9 and TRBJ2-5; 11 bases agree with TRBD2. The CDR3 is made up of 14 amino acids. Trimming took 3 bases from V and 5 from J; bases not matched to a gene: 2. The germline gives CDR1 SEHNR, CDR2 FQNEAQ (reference sequence). The CDR3, as DNA: TGTGCCAGCAGCTTGACTAGCGGGGTTGAGACCCAGTACTTC. This encodes CASSLTSGVETQYF.

This clone has only a few counts. J is TRBJ2-1 and V is TRBV5-1; 8 bases fit TRBD2. The germline CDR1 and CDR2 sequences are SGHRS and YFSETQ. The CDR3 has 14 amino acids. V was clipped by 1 base and J by 7 bases; unmatched bases: 4. This CDR3 is CASSLYGRDNEQFF. The CDR3 nucleotides read TGCGCCAGCAGCTTGTACGGGAGGGATAATGAGCAGTTCTTC. The whole variable domain, remainder taken from reference TRBV5-1 and TRBJ2-1, is KAGVTQTPRYLIKTRGQQVTLSCSPISGHRSVSWYQQTPGQGLQFLFEYFSETQRNKGNFPGRFSGRQFSNSRSEMNVSTLELGDSALYLCASSLYGRDNEQFFGPGTRLTVL.

The chain is built from TRBV28 and TRBJ1-2; 8 bases are a match to TRBD1. The CDR3 has 14 residues. From germline, CDR1 is MDHEN and CDR2 SYDVKM. Trimming at V came to 8 bases and at J to 5 bases, leaving 10 bases not matched to a gene. This CDR3 is CASQGGDRYYGYTF. CDR3 nucleotide sequence: TGTGCCAGCCAAGGGGGGGACAGGTATTATGGCTACACCTTC.

The chain employs TRBV5-1 and TRBJ2-5; no clear D. Germline CDR1 SGHRS, CDR2 YFSETQ. The CDR3 length is 14 residues. Trimming removed 5 bases from V and 1 base from J, with 12 bases in between. This CDR3 reads CASSSLRFQETQYF. Here the CDR3 DNA reads TGCGCCAGCAGTTCCCTCAGGTTCCAAGAGACCCAGTACTTC.

This clone was counted between two and nine times. The V call is TRBV7-2, the J call TRBJ1-2, with D tentatively TRBD1 (6 bases). Trimming pared 5 bases from V and 4 bases from J, leaving 11 bases between. CDR3 length equals 13 residues. Germline CDR1 and CDR2: SGHTA and FQGNSA. CDR3 protein: CASSKQGGYGYTF. In nucleotides, the CDR3 is TGTGCCAGCAGCAAACAGGGCGGCTATGGCTACACCTTC.

In DNA form, the CDR3 reads TGTGCCAGCAGCCAAGATCTTGGAGAACTCACAGATACGCAGTATTTT. Translated: CASSQDLGELTDTQYF. The chain employs TRBV4-2 and TRBJ2-3; no clear D gene. V lost 0 bases and J lost 2, with 12 bases in between. The CDR3 is made up of 16 amino acids. The V gene's germline CDR1 is LGHNA and CDR2 YNFKEQ.